These 9 T cell receptor beta chains came from one sample sequenced in a study of siplizumab effects on memory and regulatory T cells. Sequenced by immunoSEQ multiplex PCR; TCRdb stores in-frame clones only, minus some. The sample has 50,000 to 75,000 clones, approximately 96% seen once; the top ten hold approximately 0.1%. Source material: naive CD8+ T cells sorted from blood. These receptors were obtained from a human donor in good health.

Only one count was recorded for this clone. The chain joins TRBV9 to TRBJ1-1; no reliable D call. There are 13 residues in the CDR3. V dropped 3 bases and J dropped 3 bases, with 9 bases sitting between them. Germline values: CDR1 SGDLS, CDR2 YYNGEE. The CDR3 nucleotides read TGTGCCAGCAGCGAGATTACTTACACTGAAGCTTTCTTT. Its protein product is CASSEITYTEAFF.

The rearrangement uses TRBV28 and TRBJ2-7; 7 bases line up with TRBD1. The CDR3 loop spans 14 amino acids. J was trimmed by 3 bases and V by 5 bases; bases with no gene match: 7. Germline CDR1 MDHEN, CDR2 SYDVKM. The CDR3 is CASSPGTADYEQYF. The CDR3 DNA is TGTGCCAGCAGTCCCGGGACAGCCGACTACGAGCAGTACTTC.

The table lists this clone with a count of one. The chain uses TRBV28 and TRBJ2-5, with D perhaps TRBD2 (6 bases). The J call may be in error: the DNA end matches TRBJ2-7 better. The germline gives CDR1 MDHEN, CDR2 SYDVKM. The CDR3 has 11 amino acids. As DNA, the CDR3 is TGTGCCAGCAGTCGGGGGTACGAGCAGTACTTC. It translates to CASSRGYEQYF.

The chain recombines TRBV19 with TRBJ1-1; tentative D call: TRBD1 (5 bases). Trimming shortened V by 1 base and J by 1 base, and 7 bases separated the two germline ends. Germline assignment: CDR1 LNHDA and CDR2 SQIVND (reference sequence). This CDR3 comprises 14 residues. CDR3 amino acids: CASSIGTRNTEAFF. The CDR3 nucleotides are TGTGCCAGTAGTATAGGGACAAGGAACACTGAAGCTTTCTTT.

This chain joins TRBV11-2 and TRBJ2-3; D uncertain. The length of the CDR3 is 12 residues. Trimming pared 2 bases from V and 9 bases from J, leaving 9 bases between. From germline, CDR1 is SGHAT and CDR2 FQNNGV. CDR3 sequence reads: CASSLSMETQYF. The CDR3, as DNA: TGTGCCAGCAGCTTATCTATGGAAACGCAGTATTTT. Filled out from reference TRBV11-2 and TRBJ2-3, the complete variable domain reads EAGVAQSPRYKIIEKRQSVAFWCNPISGHATLYWYQQILGQGPKLLIQFQNNGVVDDSQLPKDRFSAERLKGVDSTLKIQPAKLEDSAVYLCASSLSMETQYFGPGTRLTVL.

The chain is built from TRBV2 and TRBJ2-7; no reliable D call. Trimming pared 1 base from V and 1 base from J, leaving 8 bases between. Germline V gene data show CDR1 as SNHLY and CDR2 as FYNNEI. The CDR3 covers 14 residues. The CDR3 DNA sequence: TGTGCCAGCAGTGAAGTACGCGAGTCCTACGAGCAGTACTTC. Its protein is CASSEVRESYEQYF.

The rearrangement uses TRBV28 and TRBJ2-3; TRBD1 is a possible D gene (5 bases). The V and J ends lost 1 base and 4 bases respectively, with 12 bases between them. The germline V gene encodes CDR1 MDHEN and CDR2 SYDVKM. The length of the CDR3 is 15 residues. The CDR3 nucleotides are TGTGCCAGCAGTTTATCCCAGGGTGGGGCAGATACGCAGTATTTT. Translated: CASSLSQGGADTQYF. Using reference TRBV28 and TRBJ2-3 for the parts outside the CDR3, the full variable domain is DVKVTQSSRYLVKRTGEKVFLECVQDMDHENMFWYRQDPGLGLRLIYFSYDVKMKEKGDIPEGYSVSREKKERFSLILESASTNQTSMYLCASSLSQGGADTQYFGPGTRLTVL.

The rearrangement uses TRBV4-1 and TRBJ2-7; D is tentatively TRBD1 or TRBD2 (5 bases each). The germline V gene encodes CDR1 MGHRA and CDR2 YSYEKL. The CDR3 spans 17 residues. V lost 2 bases and J 3 bases, leaving 20 bases between the germline ends. The CDR3, as DNA: TGCGCCAGCAGCCAAATGATGGGGCCCCGGACTTACTACGAGCAGTACTTC. Amino acids: CASSQMMGPRTYYEQYF.

This sequence joins TRBV29-1 and TRBJ1-2, with D possibly TRBD1 on 5 matching bases. Germline lookup yields CDR1 SQVTM and CDR2 ANQGSEA. Trimming stripped 3 bases from V and 5 bases from J, with 10 bases between. The CDR3 consists of 12 residues. The CDR3 region has the DNA TGCAGCGTTGACTCAGGGTTTTATGGCTACACCTTC. Its translation: CSVDSGFYGYTF.